The text below deals with one TCR beta chain. The data originate from a study of cytomegalovirus exposure and HLA in healthy donors. The CDR3 length is 13 residues. CDR1 is SGHVS, CDR2 FNYEAQ, per germline. Germline trimming cut 8 bases from V and 5 bases from J; bases unmatched to any gene: 8. Both 60 Vbeta primers and 13 Jbeta primers went into the PCR. TCRdb's table, derived via immunoSEQ multiplex PCR, lists solely in-frame clones and lacks some. The table lists more than 95,000 clones, around 72% of them singletons. The chain combines TRBV7-6 with TRBJ2-5, with 7 bases aligning to TRBD2. Sequencing was performed on PBMCs. The clonotype originates from a man in his thirties or forties in good health and CMV-seronegative. The CDR3 is CASERGEAETQYF. The CDR3 coding sequence is TGTGCCAGCGAGCGGGGTGAGGCTGAGACCCAGTACTTC.